This T cell receptor beta chain appears in the sequencing data of a study of blood T cells in healthy people across ages. In this sample, this clonotype turned up a few times. Its matching antigen is unknown. The CDR3 runs 16 residues. The V end lost 2 bases, the J end lost 1 base, and 13 bases lay between the germline ends. Primed by a sample-barcoded 5' primer and a J-beta primer mix, a second PCR proceeded for 7 to 11 cycles. From the 5' RACE reads, TCRdb called clonotypes with MiXCR, one entry per CDR3 protein. The sample lists 450,000 to 700,000 distinct CDR3 sequences, 27% occurring once. Study findings and constraints: Higher naive T cell percentage went strongly together with higher TCR beta diversity. CMV status of donors was unknown, possibly confounding expanded clonotype changes. Naive and antigen-experienced cells could not be conclusively compared, given unsorted PBMCs.

The chain employs TRBV12-3 or TRBV12-4 and TRBJ2-3; D may correspond to TRBD1 or TRBD2 (5 bases each). The sample comprised blood. This TCR was sampled from a woman aged 70 to 79 in good health. In nucleotides, the CDR3 is TGTGCCAGCAGTTTACGTGTAGGGACGGGCACAGATACGCAGTATTTT. It encodes CASSLRVGTGTDTQYF.